The text below deals with one T cell receptor beta chain. The record originates from a study of blood T cell repertoires in COVID-19. Germline V gene lookup returns CDR1 DFQATT and CDR2 SNEGSKA (reference sequence). The V segment lost 3 bases and the J segment 4 bases; nucleotides outside the gene matches: 11. This CDR3 is built from 16 residues. TCRdb keeps only in-frame clones here, not all; method: immunoSEQ multiplex PCR. The table lists about 100,000 clones, roughly 90% of them singletons. The sequence derives from an older man with acute or convalescent COVID-19. This sequence joins TRBV20-1 and TRBJ2-3; 9 bases are shared with TRBD2. The sequencing input was peripheral blood. CDR3 nucleotides: TGCAGTGCTAGTCTGTCGGGCGGGGGGGGCGCAGATACGCAGTATTTT. Translating gives CSASLSGGGGADTQYF.